This record concerns one T cell receptor beta chain sequence. This sample stems from a study of blood T cell repertoires in COVID-19. Study-wide background: The study drew acute and convalescent COVID-19 samples from the United States, Italy and Spain.

The data were produced by immunoSEQ multiplex PCR, yet TCRdb's version contains in-frame clones alone and is incomplete. The table records over 45,000 clones, 90% to 95% of them present only once. This CDR3 has 14 amino acids. The chain carries TRBV21-1 and TRBJ2-7; the DNA was not compared with TRBD1, the D call given in the table. TRBV21-1 is reported as a pseudogene. This TCR was sampled from a human donor in a cohort sampled during active COVID-19. Input material: peripheral blood. CDR3 in DNA: TGTGCCAGCAGCAAAGATGGCCGTTTCTACGAGCAGTACTTC. Its translation: CASSKDGRFYEQYF.